Each of the 7 T cell receptor beta chains below was sequenced from the same sample in a study of blood T cell repertoires in COVID-19. This table comes from immunoSEQ multiplex PCR, and its TCRdb copy is limited to in-frame clones, with some not included. The sample consists of under 400,000 clones, over 75% of them appearing once. The sample consisted of PBMCs or T cells enriched from blood (not recorded which). Every receptor here comes from a man between 40 and 49 years old in a cohort exposed to, infected with or recovered from COVID-19 (not recorded which).

A word on this clone: Other nucleotide sequences from this sample produce the same CDR3. V gene TRBV18 combines with J gene TRBJ2-2; weak D call: TRBD2 (6 bases). Germline CDR1 KGHSH, CDR2 LQKENI. Trimming took 0 bases from V and 4 from J, leaving 12 bases between them. The CDR3 runs to 16 residues. The CDR3 DNA sequence: TGTGCCAGCTCACCACCGACTGGGGGAGGCACCGGGGAGCTGTTTTTT. Its translation is CASSPPTGGGTGELFF.

This chain uses TRBV7-9 with TRBJ1-2, with D tentatively TRBD1 (5 bases). There are 13 residues in the CDR3. The germline gives CDR1 SEHNR, CDR2 FQNEAQ (reference sequence). V lost 5 bases, J lost 3 bases, and 10 bases lay in between. The CDR3 sequence is CASSAQVDYGYTF. The CDR3 DNA follows: TGTGCCAGCAGCGCACAGGTGGACTATGGCTACACCTTC.

The rearrangement joins TRBV20-1 to TRBJ1-4; D gene ambiguous. CDR1 and CDR2 from the germline V gene are DFQATT and SNEGSKA (reference sequence). V was trimmed by 5 bases and J by 8 bases, leaving 9 bases between them. CDR3 length: 11 residues. The CDR3 coding sequence is TGCAGTGCTGCCCCGGGGGAAAAACTGTTTTTT. Translation: CSAAPGEKLFF.

J is TRBJ2-7 and V is TRBV4-1, with 14 bases that match TRBD2. V lost 1 base to trimming and J lost 9 bases; unmatched junction nucleotides: 8. Germline CDR1 is MGHRA and CDR2 is YSYEKL. There are 16 residues in the CDR3. The CDR3 is CASSQAPGLAGDVQYF. The CDR3 coding sequence is TGCGCCAGCAGCCAAGCCCCGGGACTAGCGGGAGATGTGCAGTACTTC.

The count of this clone is one. The V and J genes are TRBV7-3 and TRBJ2-1, with D maybe TRBD1 (6 bases). Germline CDR1 SGHTA, CDR2 FQGTGA. The CDR3 spans 13 residues. V was shortened by 6 bases and J by 6 bases, with 12 bases between the two germline ends. The CDR3 is CASSPDRSNEQFF. CDR3 nucleotide sequence: TGTGCCAGCAGTCCGGACAGAAGCAATGAGCAGTTCTTC.

In nucleotides, the CDR3 is TGTGCCAGCAGCGCCGTTGGAGCGGGGACCTCCTACAATGAGCAGTTCTTC. Translating it yields CASSAVGAGTSYNEQFF. The chain has TRBV9 and TRBJ2-1, with 7 bases identical to TRBD2. CDR1 is SGDLS, CDR2 YYNGEE, per germline. The CDR3 totals 17 residues. V was pared by 3 bases and J by 0 bases, with 9 bases of the junction left unmatched.

The J gene is TRBJ2-7, the V gene TRBV11-2, with 8 bases identical to TRBD1. V gave up 5 bases and J gave up 3 bases; unmatched junction bases: 9. Per the germline V gene, CDR1 is SGHAT and CDR2 is FQNNGV. CDR3 length: 15 amino acids. In DNA, the CDR3 is TGTGCCAGCAGCCAATTCGGGACAGGAGTCTACGAGCAGTACTTC. This sequence encodes CASSQFGTGVYEQYF. Combining the CDR3 with reference TRBV11-2 and TRBJ2-7 gives the whole variable domain EAGVAQSPRYKIIEKRQSVAFWCNPISGHATLYWYQQILGQGPKLLIQFQNNGVVDDSQLPKDRFSAERLKGVDSTLKIQPAKLEDSAVYLCASSQFGTGVYEQYFGPGTRLTVT.